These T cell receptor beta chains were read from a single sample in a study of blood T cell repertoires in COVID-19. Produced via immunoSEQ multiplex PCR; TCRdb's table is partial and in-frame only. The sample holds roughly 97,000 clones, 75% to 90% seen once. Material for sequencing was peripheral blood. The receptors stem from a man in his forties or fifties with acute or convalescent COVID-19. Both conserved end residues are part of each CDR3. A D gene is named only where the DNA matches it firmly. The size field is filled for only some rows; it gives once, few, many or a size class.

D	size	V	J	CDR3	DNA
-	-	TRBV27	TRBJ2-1	CASSLRANEQFF	TGTGCCAGCAGTTTGCGAGCCAATGAGCAGTTCTTC
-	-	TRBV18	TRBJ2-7	CASSPAQYEQYF	TGTGCCAGCTCACCCGCCCAGTACGAGCAGTACTTC
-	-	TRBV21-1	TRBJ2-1	CASALESGSGNEQFF	TGTGCCAGCGCCCTCGAAAGCGGGAGTGGCAATGAGCAGTTCTTC
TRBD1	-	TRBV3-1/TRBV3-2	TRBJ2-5	CASSRTGAKKEETQYF	TGTGCCAGCAGCCGGACAGGGGCGAAGAAGGAAGAGACCCAGTACTTC
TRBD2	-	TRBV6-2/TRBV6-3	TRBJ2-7	CASSYAGTSGRSSYEQYF	TGTGCCAGCAGTTACGCCGGGACTAGCGGGAGGAGCTCCTACGAGCAGTACTTC
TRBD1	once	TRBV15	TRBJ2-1	CATSRAPPGTGAYEQFF	TGTGCCACCAGCAGAGCCCCACCCGGGACAGGGGCCTATGAGCAGTTCTTC
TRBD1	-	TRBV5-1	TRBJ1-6	CASSLTGGDSPLHF	TGCGCCAGCAGCTTAACAGGGGGCGACTCACCCCTCCACTTT
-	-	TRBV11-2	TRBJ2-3	CASSFPQGGAGIDTQYF	TGTGCCAGCAGCTTCCCCCAGGGGGGCGCGGGAATAGATACGCAGTATTTT
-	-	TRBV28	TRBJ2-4	CASSPPGLSIQYF	TGTGCCAGCAGTCCCCCGGGACTCAGCATTCAGTACTTC
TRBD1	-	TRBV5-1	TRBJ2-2	CASSSGQGNTGELFF	TGCGCCAGCAGCTCGGGACAGGGGAACACCGGGGAGCTGTTTTTT
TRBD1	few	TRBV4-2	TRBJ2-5	CASSQGPGTGGRETQYF	TGTGCCAGCAGCCAAGGCCCCGGGACAGGGGGCAGGGAGACCCAGTACTTC
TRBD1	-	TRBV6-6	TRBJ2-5	CASSNRGLRETQYF	TGTGCCAGCTCTAACAGGGGGCTTAGGGAGACCCAGTACTTC
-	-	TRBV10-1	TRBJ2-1	CASPGLFHNEQFF	TGCGCCAGCCCCGGACTATTCCACAATGAGCAGTTCTTC
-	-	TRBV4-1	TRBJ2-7	CASSQVTGDYEQYF	TGCGCCAGCAGCCAAGTCACCGGGGACTACGAGCAGTACTTC
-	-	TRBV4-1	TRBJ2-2	CASSPRGGRTAVTGELFF	TGCGCCAGCAGCCCGAGGGGGGGGAGGACGGCCGTCACCGGGGAGCTGTTTTTT
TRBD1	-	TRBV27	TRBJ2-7	CASSLTGTGTGEQYF	TGTGCCAGCAGTTTAACCGGGACAGGGACGGGAGAGCAGTACTTC
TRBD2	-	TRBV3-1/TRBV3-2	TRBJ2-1	CASSLRLAHEQFF	TGTGCCAGCAGCCTCCGACTAGCGCATGAGCAGTTCTTC
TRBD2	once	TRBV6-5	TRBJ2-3	CASSATSGSTGTQYF	TGTGCCAGCAGCGCCACTAGCGGGAGTACGGGTACGCAGTATTTT
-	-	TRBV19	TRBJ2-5	CASSISRYPRETQYF	TGTGCCAGTAGTATAAGTCGGTACCCCCGGGAGACCCAGTACTTC
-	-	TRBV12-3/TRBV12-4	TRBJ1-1	CATRGGHTEAFF	TGTGCCACCCGGGGGGGACATACTGAAGCTTTCTTT
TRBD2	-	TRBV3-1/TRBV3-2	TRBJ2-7	CASSQNLAGVGYEQYF	TGTGCCAGCAGCCAGAACTTAGCGGGAGTTGGTTACGAGCAGTACTTC
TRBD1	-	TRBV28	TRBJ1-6	CASTLQGARSPLHF	TGTGCCAGCACCCTACAGGGGGCGAGATCACCCCTCCACTTT
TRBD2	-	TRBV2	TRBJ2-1	CASRLAESYNEQFF	TGTGCCAGCAGGCTAGCGGAATCCTACAATGAGCAGTTCTTC
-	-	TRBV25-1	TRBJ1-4	CASSDWERGTQGNEKLFF	TGTGCCAGCAGTGATTGGGAGCGCGGCACTCAAGGAAATGAAAAACTGTTTTTT
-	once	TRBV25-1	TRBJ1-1	CASSESRGSYTEAFF	TGTGCCAGCAGTGAATCAAGGGGGAGTTACACTGAAGCTTTCTTT
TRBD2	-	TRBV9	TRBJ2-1	CASSIRGLAGNEQFF	TGTGCCAGCAGCATCCGAGGGCTAGCGGGCAATGAGCAGTTCTTC
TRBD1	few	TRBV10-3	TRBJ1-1	CAISEARQGNSEAFF	TGTGCCATCAGTGAGGCCAGACAGGGTAATTCTGAAGCTTTCTTT
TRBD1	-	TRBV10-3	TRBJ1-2	CAISGRGGTGGDGYTF	TGTGCCATCAGTGGGAGAGGGGGGACAGGGGGCGATGGCTACACCTTC
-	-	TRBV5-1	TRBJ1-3	CASSLGRQGRNTIYF	TGCGCCAGCAGCTTGGGGCGGCAGGGTCGAAACACCATATATTTT
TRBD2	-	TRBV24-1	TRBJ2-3	CATSDPSSGSSGTQYF	TGTGCCACCAGTGATCCATCTAGCGGGAGCAGTGGTACGCAGTATTTT
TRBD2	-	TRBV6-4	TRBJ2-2	CASSRLAGGTNTGELFF	TGTGCCAGCAGTCGACTAGCGGGAGGGACGAACACCGGGGAGCTGTTTTTT
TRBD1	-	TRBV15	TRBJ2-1	CATSGRDRGRNEQFF	TGTGCCACCAGCGGTAGGGACAGGGGTAGAAATGAGCAGTTCTTC
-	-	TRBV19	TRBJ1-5	CASNGHHTQPQHF	TGTGCCAGTAATGGACACCACACACAGCCCCAGCATTTT
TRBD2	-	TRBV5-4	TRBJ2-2	CASSLRAGVTGELFF	TGTGCCAGCAGCTTGCGCGCGGGAGTCACCGGGGAGCTGTTTTTT
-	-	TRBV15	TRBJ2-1	CATSRDVATKFEQFF	TGTGCCACCAGCAGAGATGTGGCGACTAAGTTCGAGCAGTTCTTC
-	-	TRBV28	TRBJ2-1	CASSLYRDNEQFF	TGTGCCAGCAGTTTATACCGGGACAATGAGCAGTTCTTC
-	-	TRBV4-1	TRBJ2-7	CASSQEIYVGAAYEQYF	TGCGCCAGCAGCCAAGAGATTTACGTGGGGGCAGCTTACGAGCAGTACTTC
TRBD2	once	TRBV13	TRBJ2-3	CASSLVAGGPIDTQYF	TGTGCCAGCAGCTTAGTTGCGGGAGGGCCGATAGATACGCAGTATTTT
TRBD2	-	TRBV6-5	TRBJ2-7	CASSRGLAGYEQYF	TGTGCCAGCAGTCGGGGGTTAGCGGGCTACGAGCAGTACTTC
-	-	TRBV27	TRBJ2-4	CASSSLNRGELAKNIQYF	TGTGCCAGCAGTTCCCTCAATCGGGGAGAACTAGCCAAAAACATTCAGTACTTC
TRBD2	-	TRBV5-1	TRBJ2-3	CASSLGLVGNTDTQYF	TGCGCCAGCAGCCTAGGACTAGTCGGGAACACAGATACGCAGTATTTT
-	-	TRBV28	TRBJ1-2	CASSPGTGSRSGYGYTF	TGTGCCAGCAGCCCGGGAACAGGGAGTCGGTCGGGCTATGGCTACACCTTC